This T cell receptor beta chain was documented in a study of T cell repertoires in cytomegalovirus infection. Using its own MiXCR run on the reads, TCRdb lists one record per CDR3 protein. The sample includes approximately 150,000 distinct CDR3 sequences, about a fifth seen only once; the top ten take about 25%. Concerning this clonotype itself: Its antigen is not identified.

This CDR3 is 17 amino acids long. Trimming pared 0 bases from V and 4 bases from J, leaving 18 bases between. Germline V gene lookup returns CDR1 LGHDT and CDR2 YNNKEL (reference sequence). V and J are TRBV3-1 and TRBJ1-1; D remains unclear. The sequence came from a human donor in good health (CMV status not recorded). Some clones in this sample may be carry-over from other donors' samples. Source: CD8+ T cells from cultured PBMCs, taken from culture after CMV antigen stimulation. CDR3 region: CASSQDRWRSRGTEAFF. The DNA for the CDR3 is TGTGCCAGCAGCCAAGATCGGTGGAGATCCCGGGGCACTGAAGCTTTCTTT.